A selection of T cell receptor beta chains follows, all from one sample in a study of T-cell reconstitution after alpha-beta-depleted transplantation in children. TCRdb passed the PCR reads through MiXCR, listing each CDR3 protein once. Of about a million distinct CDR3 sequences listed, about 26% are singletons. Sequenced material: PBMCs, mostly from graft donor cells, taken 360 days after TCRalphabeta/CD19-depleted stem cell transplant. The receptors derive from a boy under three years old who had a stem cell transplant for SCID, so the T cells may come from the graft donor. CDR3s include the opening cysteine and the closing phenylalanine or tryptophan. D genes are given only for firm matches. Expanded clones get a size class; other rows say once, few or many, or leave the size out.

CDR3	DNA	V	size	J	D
CATSGDQGLRPLNQPQHF	TGTGCCACCAGCGGCGACCAGGGGTTAAGGCCTCTTAATCAGCCCCAGCATTTT	TRBV15	NA	TRBJ1-5	NA
CSASSDNTGELFF	TGCAGTGCTAGTAGTGACAACACCGGGGAGCTGTTTTTT	TRBV20-1	few	TRBJ2-2	NA
CSVEKPGGAQYF	TGCAGCGTTGAAAAACCGGGGGGAGCGCAGTATTTT	TRBV29-1	NA	TRBJ2-3	TRBD2
CAISEFSGTRDLNEQFF	TGTGCCATCAGTGAGTTCTCCGGGACTAGGGATCTGAATGAGCAGTTCTTC	TRBV10-3	NA	TRBJ2-1	TRBD2
CASCQGLNTEAFF	TGTGCCAGTTGCCAGGGTCTAAACACTGAAGCTTTCTTT	TRBV19	NA	TRBJ1-1	NA
CASSRGGGPNNEQFF	TGCGCCAGCAGCCGAGGTGGCGGGCCAAACAATGAGCAGTTCTTC	TRBV4-1	NA	TRBJ2-1	NA
CASSLSYSYEQYF	TGCGCCAGCAGCTTATCATACTCCTACGAGCAGTACTTC	TRBV5-1	NA	TRBJ2-7	NA
CASSRQVGGELFF	TGTGCCAGCAGTCGACAGGTCGGGGGGGAGCTGTTTTTT	TRBV6-1	NA	TRBJ2-2	NA
CASSFGSVGTGELFF	TGTGCCAGCAGCTTTGGGTCGGTGGGCACCGGGGAGCTGTTTTTT	TRBV11-3	NA	TRBJ2-2	NA
CAISGDRVPSYEQYF	TGTGCCATCAGTGGTGACAGGGTGCCTTCCTACGAGCAGTACTTC	TRBV10-3	few	TRBJ2-7	TRBD1
CASSQGSTVWAFF	TGCGCCAGCAGCCAGGGGTCTACGGTATGGGCTTTCTTT	TRBV4-1	few	TRBJ1-1	NA
CASSQASGKGANVLTF	TGCGCCAGCAGCCAAGCTTCTGGGAAGGGGGCCAACGTCCTGACTTTC	TRBV4-1	NA	TRBJ2-6	NA
CSARGTSGGRYYEQYF	TGCAGTGCTAGAGGGACTAGCGGGGGACGATACTACGAGCAGTACTTC	TRBV20-1	few	TRBJ2-7	TRBD2